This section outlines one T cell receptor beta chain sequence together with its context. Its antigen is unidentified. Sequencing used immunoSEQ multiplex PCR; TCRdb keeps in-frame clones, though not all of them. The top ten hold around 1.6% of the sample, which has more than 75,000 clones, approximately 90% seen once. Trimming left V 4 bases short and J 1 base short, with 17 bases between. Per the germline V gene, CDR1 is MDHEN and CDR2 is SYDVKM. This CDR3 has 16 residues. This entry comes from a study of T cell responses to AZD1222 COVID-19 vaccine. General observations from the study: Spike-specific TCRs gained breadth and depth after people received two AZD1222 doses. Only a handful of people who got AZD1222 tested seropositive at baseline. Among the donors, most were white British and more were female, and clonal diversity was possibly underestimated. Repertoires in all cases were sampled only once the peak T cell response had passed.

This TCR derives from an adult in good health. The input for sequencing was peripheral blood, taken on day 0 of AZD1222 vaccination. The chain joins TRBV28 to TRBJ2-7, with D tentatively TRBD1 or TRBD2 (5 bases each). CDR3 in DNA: TGTGCCAGCAGTTCAACCATTGGGACGCTATCCTACGAGCAGTACTTC. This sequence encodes CASSSTIGTLSYEQYF.